This T cell receptor beta chain was recorded in a study of blood T cell repertoires in COVID-19. Germline V gives CDR1 SGHAT, CDR2 FQDESV (reference sequence). V shed 2 bases and J shed 0 bases, with 3 bases lying between them. The CDR3 has 13 residues. Only in-frame clones appear in the TCRdb table, and some are missing; sequencing was by immunoSEQ multiplex PCR. The sample includes roughly 260,000 clones, 91% seen only once; the top ten take about 2.5%. This clone was observed a handful of times. The rearrangement uses TRBV11-1 and TRBJ2-3, with D uncertain. Sequenced material: peripheral blood. The receptor was isolated from a person aged 18 to 29 with COVID-19, enrolled during active disease. The CDR3 DNA reads TGTGCCAGCAGCTTATTAAGCACAGATACGCAGTATTTT. Translation gives CASSLLSTDTQYF.